This T cell receptor (beta chain) was sequenced during a study of blood T cell repertoires in COVID-19. As for the study in general: The samples span acute and convalescent COVID-19 from the United States, Italy and Spain. PBMCs, B-cell-depleted T cells, or T cells were the source of the cDNA or gDNA that made up the material.

Source study methods: Reference gene primer amplification in the assay estimated nucleated cell counts. Measured with immunoSEQ multiplex PCR; TCRdb has only the in-frame clones, and not every one. Clone size and the V and J calls come from that table; the DNA yielded D and trimming. The sample shows around 250,000 clones, more than 70% of them seen only once. The CDR3 contains 16 residues. The V end was cut by 1 base, the J end by 5 bases, with 16 bases between. Germline values: CDR1 LGHDT, CDR2 YNNKEL (reference sequence). This receptor was taken from a man older than 75 with acute or convalescent COVID-19. The chain links TRBV3-1 (or the pseudogene TRBV3-2) to TRBJ2-3; the D gene is possibly TRBD2 (5 bases). The sample was peripheral blood. In DNA form, the CDR3 reads TGTGCCAGCAGCCAAGGGTTTGGCGGGCAAGGAGATACGCAGTATTTT. This codes for CASSQGFGGQGDTQYF.